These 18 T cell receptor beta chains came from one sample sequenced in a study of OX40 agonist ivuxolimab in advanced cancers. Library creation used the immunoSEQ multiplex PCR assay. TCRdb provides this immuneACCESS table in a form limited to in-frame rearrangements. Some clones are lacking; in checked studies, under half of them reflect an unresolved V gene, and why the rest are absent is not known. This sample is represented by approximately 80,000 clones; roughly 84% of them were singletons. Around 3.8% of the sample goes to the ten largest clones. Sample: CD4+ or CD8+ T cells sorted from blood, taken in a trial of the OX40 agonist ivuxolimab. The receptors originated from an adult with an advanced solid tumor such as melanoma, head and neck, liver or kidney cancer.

In DNA, the CDR3 is TGTGCCAGCAGTTTATCGGCGGGGGGCTCCCAAGGCGAGCAGTACTTC. Translating gives CASSLSAGGSQGEQYF. The chain links TRBV27 to TRBJ2-7, with 8 bases matching TRBD2. The CDR3 is 16 amino acids. Looked up from germline, CDR1 is MNHEY and CDR2 is SMNVEV (reference sequence). V shed 0 bases, J shed 6 bases, and the junction held 10 bases outside the gene matches.

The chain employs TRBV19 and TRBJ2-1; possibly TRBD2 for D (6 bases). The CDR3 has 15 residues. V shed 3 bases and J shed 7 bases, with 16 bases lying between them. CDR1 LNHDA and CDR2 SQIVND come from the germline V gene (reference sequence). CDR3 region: CASSIWDGGGNEQFF. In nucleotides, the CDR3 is TGTGCCAGTAGTATCTGGGACGGTGGGGGGAATGAGCAGTTCTTC.

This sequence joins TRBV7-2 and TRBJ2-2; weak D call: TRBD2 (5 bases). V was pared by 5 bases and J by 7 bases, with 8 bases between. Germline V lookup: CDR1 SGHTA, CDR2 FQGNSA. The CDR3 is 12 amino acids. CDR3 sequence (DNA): TGTGCCAGCAGCCCCGCGGGCGGGGAGCTGTTTTTT. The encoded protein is CASSPAGGELFF.

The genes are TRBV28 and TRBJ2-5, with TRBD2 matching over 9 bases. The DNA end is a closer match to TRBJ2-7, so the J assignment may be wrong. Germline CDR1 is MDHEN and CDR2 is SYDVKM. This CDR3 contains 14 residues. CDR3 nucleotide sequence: TGTGCCAGCAGTTACCTTCGCGGGAGGGGCGAGCAGTACTTC. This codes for CASSYLRGRGEQYF.

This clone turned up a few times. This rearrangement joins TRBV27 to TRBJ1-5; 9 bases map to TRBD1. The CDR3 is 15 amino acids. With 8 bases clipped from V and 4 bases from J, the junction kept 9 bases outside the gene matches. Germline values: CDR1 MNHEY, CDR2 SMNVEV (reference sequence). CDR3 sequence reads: CASAIGTGINQPQHF. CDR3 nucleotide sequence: TGTGCCAGCGCTATCGGGACAGGGATTAATCAGCCCCAGCATTTT.

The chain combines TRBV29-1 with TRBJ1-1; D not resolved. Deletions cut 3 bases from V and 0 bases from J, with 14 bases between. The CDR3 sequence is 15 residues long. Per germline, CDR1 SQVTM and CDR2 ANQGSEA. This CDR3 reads CSVESREPMNTEAFF. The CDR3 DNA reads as TGCAGCGTTGAGAGTAGAGAACCAATGAACACTGAAGCTTTCTTT.

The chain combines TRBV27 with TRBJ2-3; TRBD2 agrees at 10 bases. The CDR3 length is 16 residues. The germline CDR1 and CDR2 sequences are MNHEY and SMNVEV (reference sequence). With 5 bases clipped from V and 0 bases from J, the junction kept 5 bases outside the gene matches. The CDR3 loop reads CASSTTSGSSTDTQYF. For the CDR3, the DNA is TGTGCCAGCAGTACGACTAGCGGGTCTAGCACAGATACGCAGTATTTT.

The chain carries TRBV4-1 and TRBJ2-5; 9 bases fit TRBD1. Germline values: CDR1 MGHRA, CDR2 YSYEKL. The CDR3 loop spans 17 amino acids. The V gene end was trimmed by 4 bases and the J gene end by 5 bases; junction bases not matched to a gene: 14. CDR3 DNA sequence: TGCGCCAGCAGCCGTTACGGGACAGGGCCTTGGGTCGAGACCCAGTACTTC. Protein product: CASSRYGTGPWVETQYF.

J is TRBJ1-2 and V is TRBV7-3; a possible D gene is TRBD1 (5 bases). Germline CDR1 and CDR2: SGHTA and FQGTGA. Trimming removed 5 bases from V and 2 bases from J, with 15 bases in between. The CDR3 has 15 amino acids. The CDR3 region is CASSPGTDPNYGYTF. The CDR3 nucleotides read TGTGCCAGCAGCCCCGGGACCGATCCCAACTATGGCTACACCTTC.

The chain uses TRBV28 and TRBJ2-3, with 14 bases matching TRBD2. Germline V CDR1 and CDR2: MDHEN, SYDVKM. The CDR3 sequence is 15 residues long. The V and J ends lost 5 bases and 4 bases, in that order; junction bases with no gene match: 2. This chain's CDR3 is CASSRGLAGADTQYF. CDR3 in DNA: TGTGCCAGCAGTCGGGGACTAGCGGGAGCAGATACGCAGTATTTT.

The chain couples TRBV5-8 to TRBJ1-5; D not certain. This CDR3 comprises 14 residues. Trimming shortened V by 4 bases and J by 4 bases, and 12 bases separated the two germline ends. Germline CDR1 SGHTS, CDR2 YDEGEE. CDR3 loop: CASSRRNLNQPQHF. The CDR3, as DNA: TGTGCCAGCAGCCGTCGGAACCTTAATCAGCCCCAGCATTTT.

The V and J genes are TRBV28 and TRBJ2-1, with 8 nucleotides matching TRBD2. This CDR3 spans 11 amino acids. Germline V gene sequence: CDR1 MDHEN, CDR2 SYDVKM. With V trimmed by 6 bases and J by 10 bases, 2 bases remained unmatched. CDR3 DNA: TGTGCCAGCAGGACTAGCGCCGAGCAGTTCTTC. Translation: CASRTSAEQFF.

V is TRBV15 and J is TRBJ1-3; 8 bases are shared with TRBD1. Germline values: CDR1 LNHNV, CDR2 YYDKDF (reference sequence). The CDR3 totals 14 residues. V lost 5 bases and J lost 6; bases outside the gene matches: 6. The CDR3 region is CATSENRGINTIYF. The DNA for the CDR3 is TGTGCCACCAGCGAAAACAGGGGGATAAACACCATATATTTT.

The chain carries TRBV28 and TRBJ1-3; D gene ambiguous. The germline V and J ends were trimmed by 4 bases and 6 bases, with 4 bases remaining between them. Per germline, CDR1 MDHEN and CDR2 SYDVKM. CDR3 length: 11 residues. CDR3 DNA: TGTGCCAGCAGTTCGGCAAACACCATATATTTT. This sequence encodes CASSSANTIYF.

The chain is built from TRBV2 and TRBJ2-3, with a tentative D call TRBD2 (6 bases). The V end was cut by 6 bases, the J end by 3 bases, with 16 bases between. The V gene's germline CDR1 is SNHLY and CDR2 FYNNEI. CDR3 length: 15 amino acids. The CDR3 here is CASRPRAGSTDTQYF. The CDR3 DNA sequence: TGTGCCAGCAGGCCTCGTGCGGGAAGTACAGATACGCAGTATTTT.

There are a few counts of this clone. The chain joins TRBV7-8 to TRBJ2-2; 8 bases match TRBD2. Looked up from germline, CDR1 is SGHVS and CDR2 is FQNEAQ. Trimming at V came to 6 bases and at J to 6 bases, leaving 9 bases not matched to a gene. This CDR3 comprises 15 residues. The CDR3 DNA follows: TGTGCCAGCAGGGTTGGACTAGCTGAGGCCGGGGAGCTGTTTTTT. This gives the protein CASRVGLAEAGELFF.

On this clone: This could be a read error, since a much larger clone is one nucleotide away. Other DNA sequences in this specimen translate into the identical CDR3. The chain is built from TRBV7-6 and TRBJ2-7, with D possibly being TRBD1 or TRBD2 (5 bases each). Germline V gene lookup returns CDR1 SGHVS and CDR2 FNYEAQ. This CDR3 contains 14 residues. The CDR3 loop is CASSLGDDSYEQYF. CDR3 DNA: TGTGCCAGCAGCTTAGGGGACGACTCCTACGAGCAGTATTTC.

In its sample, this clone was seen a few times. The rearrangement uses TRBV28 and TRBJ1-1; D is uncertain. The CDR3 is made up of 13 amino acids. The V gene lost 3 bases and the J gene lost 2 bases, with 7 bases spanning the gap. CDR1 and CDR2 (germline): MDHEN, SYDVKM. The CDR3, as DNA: TGTGCCAGCAGTTTCTTGCCCAACACTGAAGCTTTCTTT. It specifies CASSFLPNTEAFF.